This section outlines one TCR beta chain sequence together with its context. This entry comes from a study of blood T cell repertoires in COVID-19. Across the whole study: From T cells, B-cell-depleted T cells, or PBMCs came the material, which was cDNA or gDNA.

Original analysis: Estimation of nucleated cell counts was performed using reference gene primer amplification. Assay: immunoSEQ multiplex PCR; the TCRdb copy retains only in-frame clones and omits some. V and J calls and clone size are as listed in that table; D and trimming were resolved from the DNA. Of about 110,000 clones listed, approximately 80% were seen once; the top ten hold 7.9%. The CDR3 has 15 amino acids. CDR1 SGHRS and CDR2 YFSETQ come from the germline V gene. The V and J ends lost 4 bases and 3 bases, in that order; junction bases with no gene match: 6. This clonotype was sampled from a woman of 80 years or more with active or convalescent COVID-19. The rearrangement uses TRBV5-1 and TRBJ2-7; 11 bases align to TRBD1. Sequences were obtained from peripheral blood. The CDR3 region has the DNA TGCGCCAGCAGCCCGAGGGGGACAGGGGGCTACGAGCAGTACTTC. This sequence encodes CASSPRGTGGYEQYF. The variable domain in full, with the rest retrieved from reference TRBV5-1 and TRBJ2-7, is KAGVTQTPRYLIKTRGQQVTLSCSPISGHRSVSWYQQTPGQGLQFLFEYFSETQRNKGNFPGRFSGRQFSNSRSEMNVSTLELGDSALYLCASSPRGTGGYEQYFGPGTRLTVT.